The clone carrying this T cell receptor (beta chain) was observed a few times. Healthy Caucasians made up all donors. These data belong to a study of identical twins. A universal primer site arose from template switching, and cDNA bore unique molecular identifiers. MiXCR, run by TCRdb on the 5' RACE reads, gives a single entry per CDR3 protein. The sample lists roughly 500,000 distinct CDR3 sequences, about 20% occurring once. The CDR3 has 14 amino acids. V dropped 4 bases and J dropped 7; count of bases not matched to a gene: 9. In germline, CDR1 is SGHNT, CDR2 YYREEE (reference sequence). This sample was also put to use in a study of T cells expressing NK-cell markers.

This sequence was found in a young woman in good health. This sequence joins TRBV5-4 and TRBJ1-2; 8 bases are a match to TRBD1. The sequenced sample was CD4+ T cells sorted from blood. The CDR3 nucleotides are TGTGCCAGCAGCGAACCGGGACAGGAATTTGGCTACACCTTC. It specifies CASSEPGQEFGYTF.